This entry describes one T cell receptor (beta chain). Its antigen is currently unknown. The CDR3 is 18 residues long. The trim removed 5 bases at V and 5 bases at J, leaving 17 bases unmatched. Germline CDR1 reads SGHTA; CDR2 reads FQGNSA. The record originates from a study of beta chain features in type 1 diabetes. Overall study results and limits: The study found that naive, central memory and Treg TCRB repertoires appeared more similar in patients than in healthy donors. For cells with high TCR expression, cDNA sequencing could yield over-representation. Across all four CD4+ subsets, people with type 1 diabetes showed modestly shorter TCRB CDR3s.

Every bit of the isolated RNA underwent reverse transcription, so sequencing read expressed TCRB transcripts. Naive, central memory and regulatory T cell samples came to a mean of about 3.9 million reads. The data were produced by immunoSEQ multiplex PCR, yet TCRdb's version contains in-frame clones alone and is incomplete. The profile shows about 280,000 clones, around 16% of them singletons. Sequencing was carried out using naive CD4+ T cells from blood. The receptor comes from a man between 18 and 29 years old with type 1 diabetes. The chain has TRBV7-2 and TRBJ2-7, with 11 bases fitting TRBD1. CDR3 sequence: CASSPYWTGGTISHEQYF. DNA for the CDR3: TGTGCCAGCAGCCCGTACTGGACAGGGGGCACCATCTCACACGAGCAGTACTTC.